A single sample is the source of the 9 T cell receptor beta chains below, sequenced in a study of blood T cell repertoires in COVID-19. Clones were read by immunoSEQ multiplex PCR, and TCRdb kept only the in-frame ones, dropping some. In the table there are 70,000 to 85,000 clones, approximately 83% of which are singletons. The sequencing input was peripheral blood. These receptors were obtained from a human donor in a cohort sampled during active COVID-19.

The genes are TRBV9 and TRBJ1-6; D is perhaps TRBD1 (5 bases). The CDR3 runs 16 residues. The V end was cut by 0 bases, the J end by 7 bases, with 14 bases between. The germline V gene has CDR1 SGDLS and CDR2 YYNGEE. The DNA of the CDR3 is TGTGCCAGCAGCGTAGCCTCAGGGTTGGTCAATTCACCCCTCCACTTT. It is translated as CASSVASGLVNSPLHF.

The gene calls are TRBV29-1 and TRBJ2-5, with 9 bases identical to TRBD2. The ends lost 5 bases at V and 2 bases at J; junction bases unmatched: 6. Germline CDR1 SQVTM, CDR2 ANQGSEA. The CDR3 extends over 14 amino acids. DNA for the CDR3: TGCAGCGTTTTACCTAGCGGGGAACAAGAGACCCAGTACTTC. It codes for CSVLPSGEQETQYF.

The chain combines TRBV30 with TRBJ1-5, with 7 nucleotides matching TRBD1. CDR1 and CDR2 (germline): GTSNPN, SVGIG (reference sequence). V lost 5 bases to trimming and J lost 3 bases; unmatched junction nucleotides: 7. This CDR3 spans 14 amino acids. Here the CDR3 reads CAWSRDSNNQPQHF. In nucleotides, the CDR3 is TGTGCCTGGTCCCGGGACAGCAACAATCAGCCCCAGCATTTT.

The J gene is TRBJ1-3, the V gene TRBV9; D not certain. CDR1 is SGDLS, CDR2 YYNGEE, per germline. This CDR3 has 14 residues. Trimming pared 4 bases from V and 1 base from J, leaving 9 bases between. The CDR3 here is CASSPIDSGNTIYF. The CDR3, as DNA: TGTGCCAGCAGCCCGATAGATTCTGGAAACACCATATATTTT.

V usage is TRBV18 and J usage is TRBJ1-5; TRBD1 agrees at 7 bases. Germline values: CDR1 KGHSH, CDR2 LQKENI. CDR3 length equals 13 residues. The J segment lost 5 bases and the V segment lost 6 bases, leaving 4 bases of the junction unmatched. The CDR3 spells CASSRDRDQPQHF. In DNA, the CDR3 is TGTGCCAGCTCCCGTGACAGGGATCAGCCCCAGCATTTT.

This CDR3 reads CASSIDFDRGNRNQPQHF. DNA of the CDR3: TGTGCCAGTAGTATAGATTTTGACAGGGGGAATCGCAATCAGCCCCAGCATTTT. The rearrangement uses TRBV19 and TRBJ1-5; 9 bases are shared with TRBD1. Germline values: CDR1 LNHDA, CDR2 SQIVND (reference sequence). CDR3 size: 18 residues. V lost 0 bases to trimming and J lost 2 bases; unmatched junction nucleotides: 8. Looking up the rest from reference TRBV19 and TRBJ1-5 gives the full variable domain: DGGITQSPKYLFRKEGQNVTLSCEQNLNHDAMYWYRQDPGQGLRLIYYSQIVNDFQKGDIAEGYSVSREKKESFPLTVTSAQKNPTAFYLCASSIDFDRGNRNQPQHFGDGTRLSIL.

The CDR3 loop reads CASSQVVDSPYGYTF. The CDR3 region has the DNA TGTGCCAGCAGCCAAGTGGTCGACTCTCCCTATGGCTACACCTTC. The rearrangement uses TRBV14 and TRBJ1-2; D gene uncertain. Trimming shortened V by 1 base and J by 4 bases, and 13 bases separated the two germline ends. Germline V CDR1 and CDR2: SGHDN, FVKESK. The CDR3 totals 15 residues.

The rearrangement joins TRBV2 to TRBJ1-1, with 8 bases aligning to TRBD1. The CDR3 runs to 15 residues. The germline CDR1 and CDR2 sequences are SNHLY and FYNNEI. Germline trimming cut 6 bases from V and 0 bases from J; bases unmatched to any gene: 6. CDR3 sequence reads: CASRLDRALNTEAFF. DNA for the CDR3: TGTGCCAGCAGGTTGGACAGGGCTTTGAACACTGAAGCTTTCTTT.

The V and J genes are TRBV2 and TRBJ1-6; D is ambiguous. The CDR3 extends over 11 amino acids. V lost 7 bases and J lost 7, with 5 bases in between. Germline lookup yields CDR1 SNHLY and CDR2 FYNNEI. The CDR3 nucleotides read TGTGCCAGCACTCTCAATTCACCCCTCCACTTT. As protein: CASTLNSPLHF.